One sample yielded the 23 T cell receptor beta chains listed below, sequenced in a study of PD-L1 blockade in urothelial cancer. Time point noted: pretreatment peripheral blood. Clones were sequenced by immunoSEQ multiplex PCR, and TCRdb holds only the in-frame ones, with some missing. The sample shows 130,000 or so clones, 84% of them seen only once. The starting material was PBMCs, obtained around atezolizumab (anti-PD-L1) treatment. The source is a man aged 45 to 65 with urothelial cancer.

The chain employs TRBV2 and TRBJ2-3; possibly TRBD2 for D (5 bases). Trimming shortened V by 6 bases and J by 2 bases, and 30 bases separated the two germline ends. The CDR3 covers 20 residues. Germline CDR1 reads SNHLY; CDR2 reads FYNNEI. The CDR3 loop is CASRRRLTTRGPTSTDTQYF. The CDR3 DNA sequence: TGTGCCAGCAGAAGACGATTGACCACCAGAGGGCCGACGTCCACAGATACGCAGTATTTT.

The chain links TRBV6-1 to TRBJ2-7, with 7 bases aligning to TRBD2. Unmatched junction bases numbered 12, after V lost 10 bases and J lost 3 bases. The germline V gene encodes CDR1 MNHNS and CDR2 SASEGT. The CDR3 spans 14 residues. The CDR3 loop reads CATFQIGEGYEQYF. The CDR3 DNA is TGTGCCACCTTCCAGATAGGGGAGGGCTACGAGCAGTACTTC.

CDR3 region: CASSHPGGQTYEQYF. CDR3 DNA: TGCGCCAGCAGCCACCCAGGGGGACAAACCTACGAGCAGTACTTC. V usage is TRBV4-1 and J usage is TRBJ2-7, with 7 bases fitting TRBD1. There are 15 residues in the CDR3. Unmatched junction bases numbered 7, after V lost 3 bases and J lost 2 bases. CDR1 MGHRA and CDR2 YSYEKL come from the germline V gene.

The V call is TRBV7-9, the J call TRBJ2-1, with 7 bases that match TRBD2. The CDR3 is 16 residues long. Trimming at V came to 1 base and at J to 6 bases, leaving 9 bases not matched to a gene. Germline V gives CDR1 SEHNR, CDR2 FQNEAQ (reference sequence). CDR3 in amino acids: CASSLEGSGTFNEQFF. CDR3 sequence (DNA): TGTGCCAGCAGCTTAGAAGGGAGCGGGACGTTCAATGAGCAGTTCTTC.

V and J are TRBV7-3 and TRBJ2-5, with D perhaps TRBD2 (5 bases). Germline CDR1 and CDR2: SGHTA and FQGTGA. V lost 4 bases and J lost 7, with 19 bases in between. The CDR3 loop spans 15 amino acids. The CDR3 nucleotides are TGTGCCAGCAGCTCACAACCGGGGTCCGGAGGGACCCAGTACTTC. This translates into CASSSQPGSGGTQYF.

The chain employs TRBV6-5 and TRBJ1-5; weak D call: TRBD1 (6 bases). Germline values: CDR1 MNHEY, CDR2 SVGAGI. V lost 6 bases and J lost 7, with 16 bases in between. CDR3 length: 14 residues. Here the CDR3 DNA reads TGTGCCAGCAGGGGGCAGGGGTTCGGACAGCCCCAGCATTTT. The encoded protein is CASRGQGFGQPQHF.

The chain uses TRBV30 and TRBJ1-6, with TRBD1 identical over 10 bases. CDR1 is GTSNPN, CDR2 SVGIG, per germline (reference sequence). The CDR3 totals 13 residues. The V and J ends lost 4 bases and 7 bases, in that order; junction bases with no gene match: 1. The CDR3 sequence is CAWTGQGNSPLHF. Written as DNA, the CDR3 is TGTGCCTGGACGGGACAGGGGAATTCACCCCTCCACTTT.

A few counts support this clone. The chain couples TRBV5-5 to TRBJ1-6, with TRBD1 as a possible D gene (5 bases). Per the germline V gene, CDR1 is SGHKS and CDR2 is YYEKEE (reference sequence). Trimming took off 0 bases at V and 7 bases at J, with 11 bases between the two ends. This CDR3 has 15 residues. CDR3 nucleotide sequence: TGTGCCAGCAGCTTGGAGCAGGGACTCAATTCACCCCTCCACTTT. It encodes CASSLEQGLNSPLHF.

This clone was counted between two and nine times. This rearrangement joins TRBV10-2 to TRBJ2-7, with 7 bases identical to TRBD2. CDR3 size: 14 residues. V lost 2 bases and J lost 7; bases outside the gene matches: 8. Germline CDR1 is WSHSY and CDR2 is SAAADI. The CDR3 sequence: CASSERGDSGEQYF. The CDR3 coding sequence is TGCGCCAGCAGTGAGCGGGGGGACTCGGGGGAGCAGTACTTC.

The CDR3 sequence is CASSQLLAGGPSTGELFF. CDR3 DNA: TGCGCCAGCAGCCAATTACTAGCGGGAGGGCCCAGCACCGGGGAGCTGTTTTTT. J is TRBJ2-2 and V is TRBV4-1, with 13 positions matching TRBD2. Germline V CDR1 and CDR2: MGHRA, YSYEKL. Unmatched junction bases numbered 7, after V lost 2 bases and J lost 4 bases. The CDR3 is 18 residues long.

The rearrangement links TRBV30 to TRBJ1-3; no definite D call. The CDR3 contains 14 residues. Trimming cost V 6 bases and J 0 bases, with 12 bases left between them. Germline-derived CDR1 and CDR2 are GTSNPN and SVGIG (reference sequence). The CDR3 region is CACPGAGSGNTIYF. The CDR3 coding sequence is TGTGCCTGCCCCGGTGCAGGCTCTGGAAACACCATATATTTT.

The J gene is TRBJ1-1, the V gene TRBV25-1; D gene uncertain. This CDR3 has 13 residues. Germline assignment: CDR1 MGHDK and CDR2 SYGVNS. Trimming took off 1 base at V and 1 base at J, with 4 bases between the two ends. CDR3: CASSEWANTEAFF. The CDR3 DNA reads TGTGCCAGCAGTGAATGGGCGAACACTGAAGCTTTCTTT.

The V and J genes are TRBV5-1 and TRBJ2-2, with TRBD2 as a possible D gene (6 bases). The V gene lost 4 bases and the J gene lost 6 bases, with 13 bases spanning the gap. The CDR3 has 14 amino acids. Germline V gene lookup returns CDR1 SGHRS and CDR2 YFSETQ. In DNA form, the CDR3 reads TGCGCCAGCAGCACTGGACCGGGGGCCGGGGAGCTGTTTTTT. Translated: CASSTGPGAGELFF.

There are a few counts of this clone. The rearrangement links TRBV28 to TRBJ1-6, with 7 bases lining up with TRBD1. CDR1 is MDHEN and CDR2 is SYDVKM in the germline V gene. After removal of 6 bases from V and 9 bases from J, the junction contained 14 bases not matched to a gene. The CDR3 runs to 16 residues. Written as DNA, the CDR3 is TGTGCCAGCAGATACCGGGACAGTCAACGAATTTCACCCCTCCACTTT. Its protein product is CASRYRDSQRISPLHF.

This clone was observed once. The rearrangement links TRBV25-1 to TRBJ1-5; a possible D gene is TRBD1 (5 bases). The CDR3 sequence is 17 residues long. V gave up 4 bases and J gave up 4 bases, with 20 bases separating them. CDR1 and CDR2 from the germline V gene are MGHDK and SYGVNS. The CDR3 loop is CASSAPQGGAKNQPQHF. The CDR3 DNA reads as TGTGCCAGCAGTGCGCCTCAGGGAGGGGCCAAAAATCAGCCCCAGCATTTT.

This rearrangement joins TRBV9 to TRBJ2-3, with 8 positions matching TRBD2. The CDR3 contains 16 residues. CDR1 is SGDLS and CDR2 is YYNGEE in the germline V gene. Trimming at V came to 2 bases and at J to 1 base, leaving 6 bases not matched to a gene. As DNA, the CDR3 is TGTGCCAGCAGCGTTTTAGCGGGACCGGGCACAGATACGCAGTATTTT. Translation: CASSVLAGPGTDTQYF.

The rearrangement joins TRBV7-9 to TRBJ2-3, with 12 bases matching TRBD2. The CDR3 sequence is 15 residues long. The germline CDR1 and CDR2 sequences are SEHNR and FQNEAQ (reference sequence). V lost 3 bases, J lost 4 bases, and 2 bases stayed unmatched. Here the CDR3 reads CASSLTSGSPDTQYF. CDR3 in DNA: TGTGCCAGCAGCTTGACTAGCGGGAGTCCAGATACGCAGTATTTT.

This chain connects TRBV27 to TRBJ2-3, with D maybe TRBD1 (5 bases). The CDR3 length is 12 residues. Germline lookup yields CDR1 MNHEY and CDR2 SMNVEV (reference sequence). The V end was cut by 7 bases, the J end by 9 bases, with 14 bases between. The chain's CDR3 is CASTPVGLTQYF. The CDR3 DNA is TGTGCCAGCACCCCGGTGGGGCTCACGCAGTATTTT.

For the CDR3, the DNA is TGTGCCAGCAGCTTAGACCAGGGTTACGAGCAGTACTTC. Amino acids: CASSLDQGYEQYF. The rearrangement links TRBV11-3 to TRBJ2-7; D possibly corresponds to TRBD1 (5 bases). V was cut by 0 bases and J by 4 bases, with 7 bases left in between. Germline CDR1 reads SGHNT; CDR2 reads YENEEA. The CDR3 spans 13 residues.

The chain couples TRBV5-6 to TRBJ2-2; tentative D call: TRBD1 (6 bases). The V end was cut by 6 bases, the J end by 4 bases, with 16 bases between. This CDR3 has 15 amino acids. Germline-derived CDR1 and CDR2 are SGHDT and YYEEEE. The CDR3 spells CASTVVGARTGELFF. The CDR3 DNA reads TGTGCCAGCACCGTAGTGGGGGCCCGCACCGGGGAGCTGTTTTTT.

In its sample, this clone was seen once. CDR3 DNA sequence: TGTGCCAGCAGCCGCGGACAGGCCTACGAGCAGTACTTC. It yields the protein CASSRGQAYEQYF. The chain employs TRBV7-9 and TRBJ2-7; 7 bases are a match to TRBD1. CDR3 length equals 13 residues. Germline V gene sequence: CDR1 SEHNR, CDR2 FQNEAQ (reference sequence). Trimming cost V 5 bases and J 2 bases; bases outside gene matches: 3. Variable domain in full (rest from reference TRBV7-9 and TRBJ2-7): DTGVSQNPRHKITKRGQNVTFRCDPISEHNRLYWYRQTLGQGPEFLTYFQNEAQLEKSRLLSDRFSAERPKGSFSTLEIQRTEQGDSAMYLCASSRGQAYEQYFGPGTRLTVT.

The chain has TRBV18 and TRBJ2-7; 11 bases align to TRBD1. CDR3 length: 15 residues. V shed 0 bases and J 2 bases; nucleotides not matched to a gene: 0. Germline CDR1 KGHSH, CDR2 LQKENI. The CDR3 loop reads CASSPPGQGAYEQYF. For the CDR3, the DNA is TGTGCCAGCTCACCACCGGGACAGGGGGCCTACGAGCAGTACTTC.

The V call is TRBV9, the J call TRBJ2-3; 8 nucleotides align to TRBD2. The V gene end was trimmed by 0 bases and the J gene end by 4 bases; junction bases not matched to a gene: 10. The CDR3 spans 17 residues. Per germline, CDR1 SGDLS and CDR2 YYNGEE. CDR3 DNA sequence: TGTGCCAGCAGCGTAGAATCCAGCGGGAGATTGTCAGATACGCAGTATTTT. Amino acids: CASSVESSGRLSDTQYF.